This is a list of T cell receptor beta chains from one sample in a study of monozygotic twins with inflammatory bowel disease. TCRdb re-called the 5' RACE reads and catalogs CDR3 proteins one per entry, DNA excluded. This sample contains about 210,000 distinct CDR3 sequences. The sequenced sample was blood. These receptor sequences come from a human donor with ulcerative colitis or Crohn's disease, or a healthy co-twin of an affected twin (not recorded which). Each CDR3 is given with its conserved first and last residue. A row's size may be missing; if present it is once, few, many or a size class.

J gene	V gene	clone size	CDR3 protein
TRBJ2-1	TRBV11-3	NA	CASSGTGASDEQFF
TRBJ1-3	TRBV5-1	NA	CASSLQGAGNTIYF
TRBJ1-2	TRBV6-1	NA	CASRGFGTPANYGYTF
TRBJ1-2	TRBV11-1	NA	CASSVRGSGNYGYTF
TRBJ2-2	TRBV7-3	NA	CASSFDRGKRELFF
TRBJ2-3	TRBV7-2	NA	CASSSYSDTQYF
TRBJ1-2	TRBV19	NA	CASSAVSTNYGYTF
TRBJ2-1	TRBV7-8	NA	CASSSVEGREGDEQFF
TRBJ2-5	TRBV29-1	NA	CSVEGDRAQETQYF
TRBJ2-5	TRBV5-1	NA	CASSLAGLHQETQYF
TRBJ1-1	TRBV9	NA	CASSVAGQGSTEAFF
TRBJ1-4	TRBV2	NA	CASSPQGSNEKLFF
TRBJ1-4	TRBV5-4	NA	CASSLRTGTTNEKLFF
TRBJ1-3	TRBV3-1	NA	CASSQDLGNLNTIYF
TRBJ2-7	TRBV20-1	NA	CSARDWGSSNSYEQYF
TRBJ2-3	TRBV10-3	NA	CAIRLGSTDTQYF
TRBJ2-3	TRBV5-1	NA	CASSHRAGSDTQYF
TRBJ2-3	TRBV21-1	NA	CASSKDSGPGGDTQYF
TRBJ2-7	TRBV12-3/TRBV12-4	NA	CASSLGRDSSSYEQYF
TRBJ1-1	TRBV3-1	NA	CASSQGRGGTEAFF
TRBJ1-2	TRBV6-1	NA	CASSQGQGAVGYTF
TRBJ2-3	TRBV11-2	NA	CASSPQLGDTQYF
TRBJ2-6	TRBV19	NA	CASKARFSSGANVLTF
TRBJ1-6	TRBV7-8	NA	CASSLPGSSSYNSPLHF
TRBJ1-1	TRBV5-1	NA	CASSSGEITGSRGAFF
TRBJ1-3	TRBV29-1	NA	CSVEQGAGNTIYF
TRBJ2-1	TRBV2	NA	CASRGRLSGDWNEQFF
TRBJ2-5	TRBV20-1	NA	CANGRADGGLRGTQYF
TRBJ1-2	TRBV12-3/TRBV12-4	NA	CASSWYGNGYTF
TRBJ1-4	TRBV10-1	NA	CASSETTSATNEKLFF
TRBJ2-1	TRBV7-8	NA	CASSLAFGSNNEQFF
TRBJ2-2	TRBV29-1	NA	CSVVEGGPSSGELFF
TRBJ2-1	TRBV29-1	NA	CSAGLSGGYNEQFF
TRBJ1-4	TRBV10-3	NA	CAISLTADEKLFF
TRBJ2-3	TRBV5-1	NA	CASSTGQGIYTDTQYF
TRBJ2-1	TRBV5-4	NA	CASSSTAGPYNEQFF
TRBJ2-5	TRBV5-1	NA	CASSLGVQVAIQETQYF
TRBJ2-3	TRBV4-1	NA	CASSQVAGTSTDTQYF
TRBJ2-2	TRBV3-1	NA	CASRRIELGELFF
TRBJ2-7	TRBV5-1	NA	CASSFRQGGEQYF
TRBJ1-4	TRBV11-2	NA	CASSLTTGVKEKLFF
TRBJ2-3	TRBV5-1	NA	CASSLNPSGGAADTQYF
TRBJ1-1	TRBV6-5	NA	CASSYSTNTEAFF
TRBJ2-2	TRBV12-3/TRBV12-4	NA	CASSPVPQGRTGELFF
TRBJ1-3	TRBV5-5	NA	CASSLDPGENTIYF
TRBJ1-6	TRBV5-1	NA	CASSLAGENSPLHF
TRBJ1-1	TRBV5-1	NA	CASSIAPGQGTEAFF
TRBJ1-5	TRBV28	NA	CASRQGGGGNQPQHF
TRBJ2-1	TRBV7-9	medium-sized	CASSLSNEQFF
TRBJ2-1	TRBV6-5	NA	CASSYSWDSYNEQFF
TRBJ1-6	TRBV2	NA	CASSEAIGQSSYNSPLHF
TRBJ2-1	TRBV5-1	NA	CVSSAGQLGRVEQFF
TRBJ2-2	TRBV5-1	NA	CASTGDYNTGELFF
TRBJ2-7	TRBV6-5	NA	CASSYSNRSPAYEQYF
TRBJ1-1	TRBV5-1	NA	CASSLARGGMNTEAFF
TRBJ2-3	TRBV5-1	NA	CASSVLGGGASSTDTQYF
TRBJ1-1	TRBV20-1	NA	CSARDPSRGNTEAFF